The 15 T cell receptor beta chains below all came from one sample that was sequenced in a study of blood T cell repertoires in COVID-19. Assay: immunoSEQ multiplex PCR; the TCRdb copy retains only in-frame clones and omits some. This table holds 250,000 to 300,000 clones, roughly 91% found once. Sequenced sample: peripheral blood. The receptors shown here come from a man aged 40-49 years with acute or convalescent COVID-19.

This sequence joins TRBV6-5 and TRBJ2-7; D is uncertain. The V end was cut by 7 bases, the J end by 2 bases, with 9 bases between. Per germline, CDR1 MNHEY and CDR2 SVGAGI. This CDR3 has 12 amino acids. CDR3 nucleotides: TGTGCCAGCAACGGCAGGCCCTACGAGCAGTACTTC. It is translated as CASNGRPYEQYF.

J is TRBJ1-1 and V is TRBV18, with D tentatively TRBD1 (6 bases). CDR1 and CDR2 from the germline V gene are KGHSH and LQKENI. With 3 bases removed from V and 4 bases from J, the gap between germline ends came to 9 bases. This CDR3 has 13 residues. The CDR3 region is CASSPLQGTEAFF. The CDR3 coding sequence is TGTGCCAGCTCACCCTTACAGGGCACTGAAGCTTTCTTT.

The chain uses TRBV6-5 and TRBJ1-2, with a weak D call TRBD1 (6 bases). CDR1 MNHEY and CDR2 SVGAGI come from the germline V gene. This CDR3 region has 12 residues. V was cut by 6 bases and J by 8 bases, with 13 bases left in between. The CDR3 is CASRRGFVGYTF. CDR3 DNA sequence: TGTGCCAGCAGGAGGGGGTTCGTGGGCTACACCTTC.

V is TRBV4-1 and J is TRBJ2-2, with TRBD2 matching 10 bases. This CDR3 is built from 12 residues. Germline V CDR1 and CDR2: MGHRA, YSYEKL. For the CDR3, the DNA is TGCACCGGACTAGCGGCAACCGGGGAGCTGTTTTTT. Translating gives CTGLAATGELFF.

This clone was found once. CDR3 bases: TGCAGCGTTGAAGCGCGCATACCATACACTGAAGCTTTCTTT. Translation gives CSVEARIPYTEAFF. V gene TRBV29-1 combines with J gene TRBJ1-1; D unclear. The CDR3 consists of 14 residues. Trimming removed 1 base from V and 3 bases from J, with 12 bases in between. Germline V gene data show CDR1 as SQVTM and CDR2 as ANQGSEA.

This chain connects TRBV6-1 to TRBJ2-3; 13 bases map to TRBD2. V shed 4 bases and J 3 bases; nucleotides not matched to a gene: 4. Germline V gives CDR1 MNHNS, CDR2 SASEGT. The CDR3 spans 16 residues. CDR3 sequence: CASSVTSGGATDTQYF. The CDR3 DNA reads as TGTGCCAGCAGTGTAACTAGCGGGGGGGCAACAGATACGCAGTATTTT.

Remarks on this clone: At one end the junction does not follow the germline gene, possibly because of a read error. The rearrangement joins TRBV19 to TRBJ1-4, with 7 bases matching TRBD1. The CDR3 length is 15 residues. CDR1 LNHDA and CDR2 SQIVND come from the germline V gene (reference sequence). Here the CDR3 DNA reads TGTGCCAGTAATACCGTTACAGGGGCTAACGAAAAACTGTTTTTT. Translation: CASNTVTGANEKLFF.

The chain couples TRBV5-1 to TRBJ2-2; 11 bases line up with TRBD2. J gave up 0 bases and V 4 bases, and 5 bases lay outside the gene matches. In germline, CDR1 is SGHRS, CDR2 YFSETQ. The CDR3 is 17 amino acids. CDR3: CASSTLTSGTNTGELFF. The DNA of the CDR3 is TGCGCCAGCAGCACCCTGACTAGCGGGACGAACACCGGGGAGCTGTTTTTT. The full variable domain, rest sourced from reference TRBV5-1 and TRBJ2-2, is KAGVTQTPRYLIKTRGQQVTLSCSPISGHRSVSWYQQTPGQGLQFLFEYFSETQRNKGNFPGRFSGRQFSNSRSEMNVSTLELGDSALYLCASSTLTSGTNTGELFFGEGSRLTVL.

The genes are TRBV9 and TRBJ2-3, with D perhaps TRBD1 (6 bases). Germline CDR1 and CDR2: SGDLS and YYNGEE. The CDR3 totals 16 residues. Trimming left V 6 bases short and J 6 bases short, with 23 bases between. The CDR3 DNA reads as TGTGCCAGCAACCTTAAGGCGGACAGCACAGGGGATACGCAGTATTTT. This codes for CASNLKADSTGDTQYF.

This chain connects TRBV5-1 to TRBJ2-3; 7 bases fit TRBD2. The germline V gene has CDR1 SGHRS and CDR2 YFSETQ. The V segment lost 4 bases and the J segment 0 bases; nucleotides outside the gene matches: 8. The CDR3 contains 16 residues. The DNA for the CDR3 is TGCGCCAGCAGCGGGGAGACGGGACTAAGCACAGATACGCAGTATTTT. Its protein product is CASSGETGLSTDTQYF.

The gene calls are TRBV27 and TRBJ2-7, with unresolved D. The CDR3 totals 14 residues. The germline V gene has CDR1 MNHEY and CDR2 SMNVEV (reference sequence). Trimming removed 2 bases at V and 0 bases at J, with 8 bases between. The CDR3 DNA is TGTGCCAGCAGTTTAAACAGAATCTCCTACGAGCAGTACTTC. Protein: CASSLNRISYEQYF.

This clone was recorded only once. J is TRBJ2-2 and V is TRBV12-3 or TRBV12-4; maybe TRBD2 (5 bases). Trimming pared 4 bases from V and 7 bases from J, leaving 10 bases between. This CDR3 has 13 amino acids. The CDR3 region has the DNA TGTGCCAGCAGTTCTTGGGAGCGCGGGGAGCTGTTTTTT. It translates to CASSSWERGELFF.

The rearrangement uses TRBV21-1 and TRBJ1-1; no check of the table's D call, TRBD1, against the DNA was made. TRBV21-1 is flagged as a pseudogene. CDR3 length: 14 residues. For the CDR3, the DNA is TGTGCCAGCCTCCAGGGGGGACAGGGGGACGGAGCTTTCTTT. Its translation is CASLQGGQGDGAFF.

This clone was detected only once. This chain connects TRBV2 to TRBJ2-3; D is uncertain. CDR1 is SNHLY and CDR2 is FYNNEI in the germline V gene. The V end was cut by 10 bases, the J end by 5 bases, with 22 bases between. The CDR3 has 15 residues. The CDR3 DNA reads as TGTGCCAACCTCCTGGAGCCCTTGGATATAGATACGCAGTATTTT. Encoded protein: CANLLEPLDIDTQYF.

The chain links TRBV19 to TRBJ1-5; perhaps TRBD1 as D (5 bases). Germline CDR1 is LNHDA and CDR2 is SQIVND (reference sequence). Trimming took off 3 bases at V and 7 bases at J, with 10 bases between the two ends. This CDR3 region has 13 residues. CDR3 nucleotides: TGTGCCAGTAGTATCCAAGGGGCGCAGCCCCAGCATTTT. It encodes CASSIQGAQPQHF.